One and the same sample provided the 30 T cell receptor beta chains below, sequenced in a study of OX40 agonist ivuxolimab in advanced cancers. Generated by immunoSEQ multiplex PCR, the TCRdb table keeps only in-frame clones and is missing some. The table shows 50,000 to 65,000 clones, with about 93% occurring only once. Sample: CD4+ or CD8+ T cells sorted from blood, taken in a trial of the OX40 agonist ivuxolimab. The receptors come from an adult with an advanced solid tumor such as melanoma, head and neck, liver or kidney cancer.

The V and J genes are TRBV18 and TRBJ2-7; D is unclear. This CDR3 is built from 16 residues. V was cut by 0 bases and J by 0 bases, with 12 bases left in between. CDR1 is KGHSH, CDR2 LQKENI, per germline. CDR3 sequence (DNA): TGTGCCAGCTCACCACCTTCGGGTTCTTCCTCCTACGAGCAGTACTTC. It encodes CASSPPSGSSSYEQYF.

V is TRBV4-1 and J is TRBJ2-7; the match to TRBD2 covers 8 bases. V lost 8 bases and J lost 2; bases outside the gene matches: 17. Per germline, CDR1 MGHRA and CDR2 YSYEKL. The CDR3 runs to 17 residues. CDR3 protein: CASEGSGSPGVAYEQYF. As DNA, the CDR3 is TGCGCCAGCGAAGGAAGCGGGAGCCCAGGGGTAGCCTACGAGCAGTACTTC.

As DNA, the CDR3 is TGTGCCAGCAGCCAAGTTCCCGGAACAGATACGCAGTATTTT. Residues: CASSQVPGTDTQYF. This chain connects TRBV14 to TRBJ2-3; D call uncertain. Trimming pared 1 base from V and 3 bases from J, leaving 8 bases between. Germline CDR1 is SGHDN and CDR2 is FVKESK. There are 14 residues in the CDR3.

The rearrangement links TRBV7-6 to TRBJ2-2; 9 bases line up with TRBD1. The CDR3 totals 15 residues. Germline V gene sequence: CDR1 SGHVS, CDR2 FNYEAQ. The junction had 2 bases not matched to a gene; V was cut back by 1 base and J by 5 bases. CDR3 bases: TGTGCCAGCAGCTTAGTACAGGGGGCGACCGGGGAGCTGTTTTTT. Translation: CASSLVQGATGELFF.

This clone was counted a single time. The chain carries TRBV5-4 and TRBJ2-7; the D gene is possibly TRBD2 (6 bases). The germline V gene encodes CDR1 SGHNT and CDR2 YYREEE (reference sequence). CDR3 size: 15 residues. Trimming cost V 3 bases and J 2 bases, with 15 bases left between them. CDR3 region: CASSWGTGETYEQYF. The CDR3 nucleotides read TGTGCCAGCAGCTGGGGGACGGGAGAGACCTACGAGCAGTACTTC.

This chain's CDR3 is CASGVGQEGEAFF. The DNA for the CDR3 is TGTGCCAGCGGAGTTGGACAGGAAGGTGAAGCTTTCTTT. The J gene is TRBJ1-1, the V gene TRBV19; TRBD1 matches 7 bases. The CDR3 is made up of 13 amino acids. V dropped 9 bases and J dropped 7; count of bases not matched to a gene: 11. Germline CDR1 is LNHDA and CDR2 is SQIVND (reference sequence). Variable domain in full (rest from reference TRBV19 and TRBJ1-1): DGGITQSPKYLFRKEGQNVTLSCEQNLNHDAMYWYRQDPGQGLRLIYYSQIVNDFQKGDIAEGYSVSREKKESFPLTVTSAQKNPTAFYLCASGVGQEGEAFFGQGTRLTVV.

This sequence joins TRBV19 and TRBJ2-7; TRBD1 might be the D (5 bases). The CDR3 runs 13 residues. Trimming removed 3 bases at V and 3 bases at J, with 9 bases between. CDR1 and CDR2 from the germline V gene are LNHDA and SQIVND (reference sequence). Written as DNA, the CDR3 is TGTGCCAGTAGTATGGGGCAGGTCTACGAGCAGTACTTC. This encodes CASSMGQVYEQYF.

The rearrangement joins TRBV7-8 to TRBJ2-7; D is unresolved. Trimming left V 5 bases short and J 3 bases short, with 11 bases between. The V gene's germline CDR1 is SGHVS and CDR2 FQNEAQ. The CDR3 length is 13 residues. The CDR3 spells CASSHRQYYEQYF. The CDR3, as DNA: TGTGCCAGCAGCCATCGGCAGTACTACGAGCAGTACTTC.

The V call is TRBV5-1, the J call TRBJ2-3; 7 positions match TRBD2. This CDR3 has 17 residues. Germline assignment: CDR1 SGHRS and CDR2 YFSETQ. J was trimmed by 1 base and V by 4 bases; bases with no gene match: 12. CDR3 residues: CASSPLLAGVGTDTQYF. As DNA, the CDR3 is TGCGCCAGCAGCCCCCTTTTGGCGGGAGTCGGCACAGATACGCAGTATTTT. Supplemented by reference TRBV5-1 and TRBJ2-3, the full variable domain reads KAGVTQTPRYLIKTRGQQVTLSCSPISGHRSVSWYQQTPGQGLQFLFEYFSETQRNKGNFPGRFSGRQFSNSRSEMNVSTLELGDSALYLCASSPLLAGVGTDTQYFGPGTRLTVL.

This chain joins TRBV6-5 and TRBJ2-7, with 11 bases fitting TRBD2. The germline CDR1 and CDR2 sequences are MNHEY and SVGAGI. This CDR3 comprises 15 residues. After removal of 7 bases from V and 6 bases from J, the junction contained 11 bases not matched to a gene. Written as DNA, the CDR3 is TGTGCCAGCACTCCCACTCTAGCGGGAGGAATCGAGCAGTACTTC. This gives the protein CASTPTLAGGIEQYF.

The chain couples TRBV4-3 to TRBJ2-2; D may be TRBD2 (5 bases). Trimming took off 0 bases at V and 6 bases at J, with 11 bases between the two ends. The CDR3 contains 15 residues. Germline-derived CDR1 and CDR2 are LGHNA and YSLEER. Here the CDR3 DNA reads TGCGCCAGCAGCCAAGAAGGCGCGGGTTCCGGGGAGCTGTTTTTT. It translates to CASSQEGAGSGELFF.

This rearrangement joins TRBV4-1 to TRBJ2-2, with 15 nucleotides matching TRBD2. Germline-derived CDR1 and CDR2 are MGHRA and YSYEKL. J lost 5 bases, V lost 4 bases, and 11 bases had no gene match. The CDR3 loop spans 19 amino acids. CDR3 protein: CASSRTGLAGGKGTGELFF. CDR3 sequence (DNA): TGCGCCAGCAGCCGGACGGGACTAGCGGGAGGAAAGGGGACCGGGGAGCTGTTTTTT.

The chain employs TRBV9 and TRBJ2-2, with 10 bases lining up with TRBD1. CDR1 is SGDLS and CDR2 is YYNGEE in the germline V gene. V lost 4 bases to trimming and J lost 4 bases; unmatched junction nucleotides: 13. CDR3 length: 18 amino acids. CDR3 nucleotide sequence: TGTGCCAGCAGCCTACAATACGGACAGGGGGGACCCACCGGGGAGCTGTTTTTT. Protein product: CASSLQYGQGGPTGELFF.

The rearrangement joins TRBV4-3 to TRBJ2-5; 7 nucleotides line up with TRBD2. The DNA end favors TRBJ2-7, so the J call may be wrong. The germline gives CDR1 LGHNA, CDR2 YSLEER. This CDR3 region has 15 residues. CDR3 bases: TGCGCCAGCAGCCAAGTTGAGGGAGGGGAATACGAGCAGTACTTC. Its translation: CASSQVEGGEYEQYF.

The J gene is TRBJ2-2, the V gene TRBV12-5; TRBD1 or TRBD2 may be the D gene (5 bases each). The germline gives CDR1 LGHNT, CDR2 FRNRAP. V lost 3 bases and J lost 7, with 18 bases in between. The CDR3 has 16 residues. The CDR3 loop is CASGFILGRENGELFF. CDR3 bases: TGTGCTAGTGGTTTTATACTTGGCAGGGAGAACGGGGAGCTGTTTTTT.

This chain links TRBV6-5 with TRBJ1-1, with a tentative D call TRBD1 (6 bases). V lost 5 bases, J lost 8 bases, and 12 bases lay in between. This CDR3 contains 12 residues. Germline lookup yields CDR1 MNHEY and CDR2 SVGAGI. CDR3 in amino acids: CASSLGTTEAFF. The DNA for the CDR3 is TGTGCCAGCAGTCTAGGGACAACCGAAGCTTTCTTT.

This clone came up a few times. The chain links TRBV9 to TRBJ2-7; weak D call: TRBD2 (5 bases). This CDR3 region has 14 residues. The V end was cut by 0 bases, the J end by 6 bases, with 13 bases between. The germline V gene encodes CDR1 SGDLS and CDR2 YYNGEE. CDR3 nucleotide sequence: TGTGCCAGCAGCGTAGAGGCTAGCCCCAGCGAGCAGTACTTC. This encodes CASSVEASPSEQYF.

This chain uses TRBV27 with TRBJ2-7; 9 nucleotides agree with TRBD1. Germline V gene sequence: CDR1 MNHEY, CDR2 SMNVEV (reference sequence). The length of the CDR3 is 14 residues. V lost 2 bases and J lost 4; bases outside the gene matches: 3. This CDR3 reads CASSLIGQGYEQYF. The CDR3 region has the DNA TGTGCCAGCAGTTTAATAGGACAGGGGTACGAGCAGTACTTC.

This chain joins TRBV2 and TRBJ2-5; possible D gene TRBD2, 7 bases. CDR1 and CDR2 (germline): SNHLY, FYNNEI. The CDR3 runs 15 residues. V was shortened by 7 bases and J by 5 bases, with 20 bases between the two germline ends. Written as DNA, the CDR3 is TGTGCCAGCACCAAAGGGGGGGAAACCAGGGAGACCCAGTACTTC. It encodes CASTKGGETRETQYF.

This clone was picked up one time. This CDR3 is CASSPPGPVTEAFF. DNA of the CDR3: TGTGCCAGCTCACCCCCAGGACCCGTGACTGAAGCTTTCTTT. V gene TRBV18 combines with J gene TRBJ1-1; D gene ambiguous. The ends were cut back, 3 bases at V and 5 bases at J, with 13 bases in the middle. This CDR3 is built from 14 residues. Germline assignment: CDR1 KGHSH and CDR2 LQKENI.

The chain links TRBV5-5 to TRBJ2-2; weak D call: TRBD1 (5 bases). The CDR3 has 12 amino acids. V was shortened by 5 bases and J by 9 bases, with 11 bases between the two germline ends. Germline CDR1 and CDR2: SGHKS and YYEKEE (reference sequence). The CDR3 loop is CASSSGIRELFF. The CDR3 DNA reads as TGTGCCAGCAGTTCAGGGATCCGGGAGCTGTTTTTT.

CDR3 loop: CASSQVLPAGTGELFF. In nucleotides, the CDR3 is TGCGCCAGCAGCCAAGTGTTACCGGCGGGGACCGGGGAGCTGTTTTTT. The chain employs TRBV4-1 and TRBJ2-2; D is possibly TRBD2 (6 bases). Between the trimmed V and J ends, which lost 1 base and 5 bases, there was a span of 14 bases. The germline CDR1 and CDR2 sequences are MGHRA and YSYEKL. The CDR3 length is 16 residues.

The V and J genes are TRBV19 and TRBJ2-3, with D perhaps being TRBD1 or TRBD2 (5 bases each). Germline CDR1 reads LNHDA; CDR2 reads SQIVND (reference sequence). The CDR3 runs 14 residues. V was shortened by 5 bases and J by 2 bases, with 11 bases between the two germline ends. The CDR3: CASSWGTNTDTQYF. CDR3 bases: TGTGCCAGTAGTTGGGGGACCAACACAGATACGCAGTATTTT.

V gene TRBV6-5 combines with J gene TRBJ1-1; TRBD1 aligns across 10 bases. This CDR3 region has 14 residues. V dropped 2 bases and J dropped 7; count of bases not matched to a gene: 4. Germline lookup yields CDR1 MNHEY and CDR2 SVGAGI. The CDR3 coding sequence is TGTGCCAGCAGTTACCGGGACAGGGGAAGTGAAGCTTTCTTT. This codes for CASSYRDRGSEAFF.

This rearrangement joins TRBV13 to TRBJ2-5; D might be TRBD1 or TRBD2, each matching 5 bases. Per the germline V gene, CDR1 is PRHDT and CDR2 is FYEKMQ (reference sequence). V was clipped by 4 bases and J by 5 bases, with 14 bases between them. This CDR3 has 14 amino acids. The CDR3 protein is CASSSSRELETQYF. CDR3 DNA sequence: TGTGCCAGCAGCTCCTCCAGGGAGTTGGAGACCCAGTACTTC.

V is TRBV2 and J is TRBJ2-7; unclear D gene. Germline assignment: CDR1 SNHLY and CDR2 FYNNEI. With 6 bases removed from V and 1 base from J, the gap between germline ends came to 7 bases. This CDR3 spans 12 amino acids. This chain's CDR3 is CASRDLSYEQYF. The CDR3, as DNA: TGTGCCAGCAGGGATCTGTCCTACGAGCAGTACTTC.

The chain uses TRBV10-2 and TRBJ2-3, with TRBD2 matching over 8 bases. V was clipped by 3 bases and J by 0 bases; unmatched bases: 2. This CDR3 comprises 15 residues. Germline CDR1 is WSHSY and CDR2 is SAAADI. CDR3: CASSETSGSTDTQYF. CDR3 DNA sequence: TGCGCCAGCAGTGAAACTAGCGGAAGCACAGATACGCAGTATTTT.

The V gene is TRBV4-3, the J gene TRBJ2-4, with D perhaps matching TRBD1 or TRBD2 (5 bases each). Germline lookup yields CDR1 LGHNA and CDR2 YSLEER. With 0 bases removed from V and 0 bases from J, the gap between germline ends came to 12 bases. This CDR3 has 17 residues. CDR3 protein: CASSQDKGPPAKNIQYF. The CDR3 region has the DNA TGCGCCAGCAGCCAAGATAAGGGACCCCCAGCCAAAAACATTCAGTACTTC.

This clone was seen a single time. This chain connects TRBV14 to TRBJ2-7; 7 bases are a match to TRBD1. Losses at the gene ends were 6 bases for V and 6 bases for J; bases not matched to a gene: 2. The germline V gene has CDR1 SGHDN and CDR2 FVKESK. The length of the CDR3 is 11 residues. The DNA of the CDR3 is TGTGCCAGCAGGACAGGGTTCGAGCAGTACTTC. Protein sequence: CASRTGFEQYF. The full variable domain, its missing parts supplied by reference TRBV14 and TRBJ2-7, is EAGVTQFPSHSVIEKGQTVTLRCDPISGHDNLYWYRRVMGKEIKFLLHFVKESKQDESGMPNNRFLAERTGGTYSTLKVQPAELEDSGVYFCASRTGFEQYFGPGTRLTVT.

V usage is TRBV6-4 and J usage is TRBJ2-1; 10 bases are shared with TRBD2. This CDR3 has 15 residues. CDR1 and CDR2 (germline): MRHNA, SNTAGT. Trimming removed 6 bases from V and 3 bases from J; junction bases left unmatched: 5. In DNA form, the CDR3 reads TGTGCCAGCAGCCCCCTAGCGGGGGACTACAATGAGCAGTTCTTC. Amino acids: CASSPLAGDYNEQFF.